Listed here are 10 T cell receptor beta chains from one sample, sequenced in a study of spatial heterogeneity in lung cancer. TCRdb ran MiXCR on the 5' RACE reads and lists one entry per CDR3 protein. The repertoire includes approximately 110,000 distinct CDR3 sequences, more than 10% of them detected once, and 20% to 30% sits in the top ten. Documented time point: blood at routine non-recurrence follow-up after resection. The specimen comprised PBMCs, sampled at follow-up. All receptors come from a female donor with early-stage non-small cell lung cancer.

CDR3 in DNA: TGCAGCCCCTGTCTCCAGGACGGCACTGAAGCTTTCTTT. It encodes CSPCLQDGTEAFF. The chain is built from TRBV29-1 and TRBJ1-1, with no clear D. The germline gives CDR1 SQVTM, CDR2 ANQGSEA. V was pared by 8 bases and J by 4 bases, with 17 bases between. The length of the CDR3 is 13 residues.

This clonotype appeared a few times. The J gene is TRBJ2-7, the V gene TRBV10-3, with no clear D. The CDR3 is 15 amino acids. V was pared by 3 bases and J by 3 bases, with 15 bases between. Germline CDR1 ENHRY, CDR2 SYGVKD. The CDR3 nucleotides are TGTGCCATCAGTGATTCCTCCCCGAGCGACTACGAGCAGTACTTC. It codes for CAISDSSPSDYEQYF.

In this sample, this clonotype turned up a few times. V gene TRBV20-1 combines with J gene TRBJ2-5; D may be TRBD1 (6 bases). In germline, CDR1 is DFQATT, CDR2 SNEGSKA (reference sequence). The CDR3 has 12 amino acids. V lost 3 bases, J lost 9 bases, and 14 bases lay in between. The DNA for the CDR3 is TGCAGTGCTAGGAGACAGGAACGGGCCCAGTACTTC. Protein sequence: CSARRQERAQYF.

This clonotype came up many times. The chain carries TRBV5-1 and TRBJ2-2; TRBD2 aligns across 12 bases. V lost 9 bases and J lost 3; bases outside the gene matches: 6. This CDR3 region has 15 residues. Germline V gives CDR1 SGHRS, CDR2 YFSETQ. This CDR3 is CATKLAGGDTGELFF. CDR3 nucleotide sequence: TGCGCCACCAAACTAGCGGGAGGTGACACCGGGGAGCTGTTTTTT.

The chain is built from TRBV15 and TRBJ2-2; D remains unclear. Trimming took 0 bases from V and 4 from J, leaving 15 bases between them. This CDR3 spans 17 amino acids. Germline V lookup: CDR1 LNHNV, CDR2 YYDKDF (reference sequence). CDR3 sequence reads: CATSRDFPLGATGELFF. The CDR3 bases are TGTGCCACCAGCAGAGATTTCCCTCTTGGAGCCACCGGGGAGCTGTTTTTT.

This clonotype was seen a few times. Here the CDR3 reads CASSRASGGQETQYF. In DNA form, the CDR3 reads TGTGCCAGCAGTAGGGCTAGCGGAGGGCAAGAGACCCAGTACTTC. The chain has TRBV6-6 and TRBJ2-5; 7 nucleotides match TRBD2. CDR3 length equals 15 residues. V lost 5 bases to trimming and J lost 2 bases; unmatched junction nucleotides: 8. Germline lookup yields CDR1 MNHNY and CDR2 SVGAGI (reference sequence).

CDR3 nucleotide sequence: TGTGCCAGCAGCTTAGATCGGCGGGCTGAAGCTTTCTTT. It translates to CASSLDRRAEAFF. The gene calls are TRBV11-3 and TRBJ1-1; D is unresolved. The V end lost 0 bases, the J end lost 6 bases, and 8 bases lay between the germline ends. Germline V gene data show CDR1 as SGHNT and CDR2 as YENEEA. CDR3 size: 13 residues. The full variable domain, in which reference TRBV11-3 and TRBJ1-1 provide the parts outside the CDR3, is EAGVVQSPRYKIIEKKQPVAFWCNPISGHNTLYWYLQNLGQGPELLIRYENEEAVDDSQLPKDRFSAERLKGVDSTLKIQPAELGDSAVYLCASSLDRRAEAFFGQGTRLTVV.

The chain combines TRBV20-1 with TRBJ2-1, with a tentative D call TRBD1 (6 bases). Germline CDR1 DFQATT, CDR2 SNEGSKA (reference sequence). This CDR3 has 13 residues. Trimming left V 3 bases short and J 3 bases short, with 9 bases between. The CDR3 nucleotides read TGCAGTGCTAGGAGGGGGATCTACAATGAGCAGTTCTTC. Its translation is CSARRGIYNEQFF.

The CDR3 bases are TGTGCCACCAGTGATTTGCAGGGGGCAGATACAGATACGCAGTATTTT. Translating gives CATSDLQGADTDTQYF. V and J are TRBV24-1 and TRBJ2-3; 8 nucleotides match TRBD1. The CDR3 has 16 residues. CDR1 is KGHDR and CDR2 is SFDVKD in the germline V gene. V was pared by 0 bases and J by 3 bases, with 4 bases of the junction left unmatched.

CDR3 DNA: TGCGCCAGCAGCTTCGGCAGGGAAGGAGAGCAGTACTTC. Translated, it gives CASSFGREGEQYF. The genes are TRBV5-1 and TRBJ2-7; possibly TRBD1 for D (5 bases). CDR3 length: 13 amino acids. V shed 2 bases and J shed 7 bases, with 13 bases lying between them. CDR1 is SGHRS and CDR2 is YFSETQ in the germline V gene.